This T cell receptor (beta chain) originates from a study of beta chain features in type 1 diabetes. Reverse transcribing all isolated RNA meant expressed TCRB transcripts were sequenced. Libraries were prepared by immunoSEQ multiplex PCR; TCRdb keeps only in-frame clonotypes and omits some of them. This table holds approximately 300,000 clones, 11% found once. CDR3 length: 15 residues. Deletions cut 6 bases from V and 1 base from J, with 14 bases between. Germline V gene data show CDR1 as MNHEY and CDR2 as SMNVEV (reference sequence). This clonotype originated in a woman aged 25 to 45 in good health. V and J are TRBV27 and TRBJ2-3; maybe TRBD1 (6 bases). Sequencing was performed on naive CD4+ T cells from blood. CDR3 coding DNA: TGTGCCAGCAGCTCGCTCGAGGGGGGCACAGATACGCAGTATTTT. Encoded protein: CASSSLEGGTDTQYF.